Following are 28 T cell receptor beta chains from one sample sequenced in a study of shared clonotypes between healthy human individuals. This table comes from immunoSEQ multiplex PCR, and its TCRdb copy is limited to in-frame clones, with some not included. The top ten hold more than 10% of the sample, which has roughly 500,000 clones, around 73% seen once. Sequenced material: PBMCs. These receptor sequences come from a woman aged 40 to 50 in good health. Some clones in this sample may be carry-over from other donors' samples.

The rearrangement joins TRBV6-1 to TRBJ2-5; possibly TRBD2 for D (6 bases). The V end was cut by 1 base, the J end by 2 bases, with 8 bases between. This CDR3 comprises 14 residues. Germline CDR1 reads MNHNS; CDR2 reads SASEGT. This CDR3 is CASSEVAVQETQYF. The CDR3 coding sequence is TGTGCCAGCAGTGAAGTAGCGGTACAAGAGACCCAGTACTTC.

The chain links TRBV15 to TRBJ2-6; D unresolved. The CDR3 loop spans 16 amino acids. V dropped 0 bases and J dropped 1 base, with 7 bases sitting between them. Germline V gene sequence: CDR1 LNHNV, CDR2 YYDKDF (reference sequence). In DNA form, the CDR3 reads TGTGCCACCAGCAGAGATGGGCAGTCTGGGGCCAACGTCCTGACTTTC. Translated, it gives CATSRDGQSGANVLTF.

Written as DNA, the CDR3 is TGTGCCAGCAGCGCGGGGACAGGAAGGAACAATGAGCAGTTCTTC. Amino acid sequence: CASSAGTGRNNEQFF. This chain uses TRBV7-2 with TRBJ2-1; 8 nucleotides align to TRBD1. Germline CDR1 reads SGHTA; CDR2 reads FQGNSA. This CDR3 spans 15 amino acids. J was trimmed by 5 bases and V by 5 bases; bases with no gene match: 8.

The chain couples TRBV28 to TRBJ2-2; 7 positions match TRBD1. CDR1 and CDR2 from the germline V gene are MDHEN and SYDVKM. J lost 6 bases, V lost 3 bases, and 7 bases had no gene match. The CDR3 extends over 15 amino acids. CDR3 nucleotides: TGTGCCAGCAGTTTTAGAGGGGGCGTAGCCGGGGAGCTGTTTTTT. It translates to CASSFRGGVAGELFF.

This chain links TRBV12-5 with TRBJ2-2; possibly TRBD1 or TRBD2 for D (6 bases each). The CDR3 length is 20 residues. Germline loops: CDR1 LGHNT, CDR2 FRNRAP. V was clipped by 0 bases and J by 3 bases, with 23 bases between them. This CDR3 is CASGLVLKGDLGRDTGELFF. The CDR3 DNA is TGTGCTAGTGGTTTGGTACTTAAGGGGGACTTGGGGCGAGACACCGGGGAGCTGTTTTTT. Supplemented by reference TRBV12-5 and TRBJ2-2, the full variable domain reads DARVTQTPRHKVTEMGQEVTMRCQPILGHNTVFWYRQTMMQGLELLAYFRNRAPLDDSGMPKDRFSAEMPDATLATLKIQPSEPRDSAVYFCASGLVLKGDLGRDTGELFFGEGSRLTVL.

The chain links TRBV28 to TRBJ2-7; D not certain. The CDR3 sequence is 11 residues long. In germline, CDR1 is MDHEN, CDR2 SYDVKM. V lost 6 bases and J 8 bases, leaving 11 bases between the germline ends. The CDR3 reads CASSASYQQYF. CDR3 nucleotide sequence: TGTGCCAGCAGCGCTTCGTACCAGCAGTACTTC.

Of note for this clone: With a far larger clone one base away, a read error is the likely cause. Other DNA sequences of this sample code for an identical CDR3. This chain uses TRBV4-3 with TRBJ2-7; perhaps TRBD2 as D (5 bases). The CDR3 spans 16 residues. Germline assignment: CDR1 LGHNA and CDR2 YSLEER. Trimming shortened V by 0 bases and J by 6 bases, and 18 bases separated the two germline ends. As DNA, the CDR3 is TGCGCCAGCAGCCAAGACTATTCTAGCCCTACACTCGAGCAGTACTTC. Protein sequence: CASSQDYSSPTLEQYF.

J is TRBJ2-1 and V is TRBV4-1; perhaps TRBD2 as D (5 bases). Germline assignment: CDR1 MGHRA and CDR2 YSYEKL. V was cut by 1 base and J by 7 bases, with 14 bases left in between. The CDR3 runs to 15 residues. For the CDR3, the DNA is TGCGCCAGCAGCCAAGGGTCACTAGGATGGAATGAGCAGTTCTTC. It yields the protein CASSQGSLGWNEQFF.

The sample holds one count of this clone. The CDR3 spells CASSDLNGDEQFF. The CDR3 DNA is TGTGCCAGCAGTGACCTGAACGGGGATGAGCAGTTCTTC. The V and J genes are TRBV25-1 and TRBJ2-1, with D maybe TRBD2 (5 bases). The germline V gene encodes CDR1 MGHDK and CDR2 SYGVNS. V was trimmed by 3 bases and J by 8 bases, leaving 11 bases between them. This CDR3 has 13 residues.

DNA for the CDR3: TGTGCCAGCAGCTTGGGTTCGGCAGGGATGCAAGAGACCCAGTACTTC. Amino acid sequence: CASSLGSAGMQETQYF. The chain links TRBV5-8 to TRBJ2-5; tentative D call: TRBD1 (5 bases). The CDR3 has 16 residues. CDR1 is SGHTS, CDR2 YDEGEE, per germline. The germline V and J ends were trimmed by 0 bases and 2 bases, with 14 bases remaining between them.

This clone was seen only a few times. J is TRBJ2-6 and V is TRBV30; D unclear. The V end was cut by 0 bases, the J end by 7 bases, with 7 bases between. The CDR3 is 13 amino acids. Germline CDR1 and CDR2: GTSNPN and SVGIG (reference sequence). The CDR3 DNA is TGTGCCTGGAGTGTACAACTAGCCAACGTCCTGACTTTC. It yields the protein CAWSVQLANVLTF.

The chain combines TRBV30 with TRBJ1-2; TRBD1 is a possible D gene (5 bases). From germline, CDR1 is GTSNPN and CDR2 SVGIG (reference sequence). There are 15 residues in the CDR3. Trimming removed 3 bases from V and 2 bases from J, with 16 bases in between. CDR3 loop: CAWSQVGRANYGYTF. The CDR3 region has the DNA TGTGCCTGGAGCCAGGTGGGCAGGGCGAACTATGGCTACACCTTC.

V and J are TRBV5-1 and TRBJ2-7; 12 bases align to TRBD2. The germline V gene encodes CDR1 SGHRS and CDR2 YFSETQ. The CDR3 is made up of 17 amino acids. V lost 3 bases, J lost 4 bases, and 11 bases stayed unmatched. CDR3 DNA: TGCGCCAGCAGCTGGGGGACCCTGACTAGCGGGGGATACGAGCAGTACTTC. Protein product: CASSWGTLTSGGYEQYF. Based on the CDR3 plus reference TRBV5-1 and TRBJ2-7, the full variable domain is KAGVTQTPRYLIKTRGQQVTLSCSPISGHRSVSWYQQTPGQGLQFLFEYFSETQRNKGNFPGRFSGRQFSNSRSEMNVSTLELGDSALYLCASSWGTLTSGGYEQYFGPGTRLTVT.

This rearrangement joins TRBV6-1 to TRBJ1-3; the D is unclear. V was shortened by 5 bases and J by 4 bases, with 15 bases between the two germline ends. CDR1 is MNHNS and CDR2 is SASEGT in the germline V gene. The length of the CDR3 is 15 residues. The CDR3 DNA reads TGTGCCAGCAGTTCAGCCCCGGGCGGGGGAAACACCATATATTTT. Translated, it gives CASSSAPGGGNTIYF.

The chain carries TRBV18 and TRBJ2-7; a possible D gene is TRBD1 (5 bases). Trimming removed 0 bases from V and 6 bases from J, with 12 bases in between. CDR1 is KGHSH, CDR2 LQKENI, per germline. This CDR3 is 14 amino acids long. For the CDR3, the DNA is TGTGCCAGCTCACCACCGCGGCAGGGTGGCGAGCAGTACTTC. It codes for CASSPPRQGGEQYF.

V is TRBV9 and J is TRBJ2-3, with D possibly being TRBD1 or TRBD2 (7 bases each). Germline V CDR1 and CDR2: SGDLS, YYNGEE. V lost 4 bases to trimming and J lost 10 bases, with 19 bases between them. CDR3 size: 14 residues. CDR3: CASSRGVRQGSQYF. The CDR3 bases are TGTGCCAGCAGCCGGGGGGTAAGACAGGGTTCGCAGTATTTT.

The genes are TRBV2 and TRBJ2-7; 7 bases match TRBD1. In germline, CDR1 is SNHLY, CDR2 FYNNEI. Trimming cost V 4 bases and J 5 bases; bases outside gene matches: 11. The CDR3 has 15 amino acids. CDR3 residues: CASSVESGGWHEQYF. The CDR3 DNA reads TGTGCCAGCAGTGTTGAGTCAGGGGGATGGCACGAGCAGTACTTC. Filled out from reference TRBV2 and TRBJ2-7, the complete variable domain reads EPEVTQTPSHQVTQMGQEVILRCVPISNHLYFYWYRQILGQKVEFLVSFYNNEISEKSEIFDDQFSVERPDGSNFTLKIRSTKLEDSAMYFCASSVESGGWHEQYFGPGTRLTVT.

The rearrangement joins TRBV11-3 to TRBJ2-5; maybe TRBD1 (5 bases). Germline CDR1 reads SGHNT; CDR2 reads YENEEA. Deletions cut 4 bases from V and 3 bases from J, with 15 bases between. This CDR3 has 15 residues. The CDR3 bases are TGTGCCAGCAGCTCCCGTGCAGGGTCGGAAGAGACCCAGTACTTC. Amino acids: CASSSRAGSEETQYF.

V gene TRBV27 combines with J gene TRBJ2-1, with TRBD2 as a possible D gene (6 bases). Germline V lookup: CDR1 MNHEY, CDR2 SMNVEV (reference sequence). The CDR3 runs 13 residues. Deletions cut 5 bases from V and 6 bases from J, with 11 bases between. This chain's CDR3 is CASSDHSGNEQFF. CDR3 DNA sequence: TGTGCCAGCAGTGACCATAGCGGCAATGAGCAGTTCTTC.

Of note for this clone: The same CDR3 arises from other DNA sequences in this sample as well. CDR3 nucleotides: TGTGCCATCAGTGAGTCAGGGGGAAGCGGAAACACCATATATTTT. Encoded protein: CAISESGGSGNTIYF. The chain recombines TRBV10-3 with TRBJ1-3, with TRBD1 as a possible D gene (6 bases). The CDR3 extends over 15 amino acids. Between the trimmed V and J ends, which lost 0 bases and 4 bases, there was a span of 10 bases. In germline, CDR1 is ENHRY, CDR2 SYGVKD.

This clone appeared a single time. The chain links TRBV28 to TRBJ2-3, with D possibly matching TRBD2 (6 bases). The germline CDR1 and CDR2 sequences are MDHEN and SYDVKM. This CDR3 comprises 16 residues. Between the trimmed V and J ends, which lost 4 bases and 0 bases, there was a span of 14 bases. The CDR3 reads CASSSLAGTSTDTQYF. CDR3 nucleotides: TGTGCCAGCAGTTCTCTGGCGGGGACTAGCACAGATACGCAGTATTTT.

Note on this clone: Given a much more abundant clone one base away, this may be a read error. The V call is TRBV7-2, the J call TRBJ2-5; D may be TRBD2 (6 bases). Germline CDR1 is SGHTA and CDR2 is FQGNSA. V was pared by 3 bases and J by 2 bases, with 7 bases between. This CDR3 comprises 13 residues. The CDR3 reads CASSLGLQETQYF. CDR3 sequence (DNA): TGTGCCAGCAGCTTGGGACTGCAAGAGACCCAGTACTTC.

V is TRBV11-3 and J is TRBJ2-1, with D maybe TRBD2 (5 bases). Per germline, CDR1 SGHNT and CDR2 YENEEA. The length of the CDR3 is 15 residues. The ends were cut back, 1 base at V and 1 base at J, with 8 bases in the middle. Here the CDR3 reads CASSLGAGSYNEQFF. The CDR3 DNA is TGTGCCAGCAGCTTAGGGGCGGGTTCCTACAATGAGCAGTTCTTC. Supplemented by reference TRBV11-3 and TRBJ2-1, the full variable domain reads EAGVVQSPRYKIIEKKQPVAFWCNPISGHNTLYWYLQNLGQGPELLIRYENEEAVDDSQLPKDRFSAERLKGVDSTLKIQPAELGDSAVYLCASSLGAGSYNEQFFGPGTRLTVL.

This clone was seen a handful of times. The rearrangement joins TRBV20-1 to TRBJ1-1, with no clear D. Germline lookup yields CDR1 DFQATT and CDR2 SNEGSKA (reference sequence). The ends were cut back, 5 bases at V and 3 bases at J, with 7 bases in the middle. This CDR3 contains 11 residues. The CDR3 spells CSASHDTEAFF. The DNA of the CDR3 is TGCAGTGCTTCGCACGACACTGAAGCTTTCTTT.

The gene calls are TRBV7-6 and TRBJ1-5; 8 nucleotides line up with TRBD1. The CDR3 runs to 15 residues. The J segment lost 6 bases and the V segment lost 5 bases, leaving 9 bases of the junction unmatched. Germline CDR1 reads SGHVS; CDR2 reads FNYEAQ. In nucleotides, the CDR3 is TGTGCCAGCAGCCTAGGGGCAGGGGGCAGTCAGCCCCAGCATTTT. Residues: CASSLGAGGSQPQHF.

As concerns this clone: The junction departs from germline at one end; a sequencing error may be responsible. Additional DNA sequences in this sample encode the identical CDR3. The J gene is TRBJ2-3, the V gene TRBV7-2; TRBD2 agrees at 14 bases. The CDR3 runs 17 residues. The germline V gene encodes CDR1 SGHTA and CDR2 FQGNSA. The CDR3 bases are TGTGCCAGCAGCTCCTTTGGGACTAGCGGGAGCGCAGATACGCAGTATTTC. Residues: CASSSFGTSGSADTQYF.

This rearrangement joins TRBV4-2 to TRBJ2-7; 13 bases align to TRBD2. The CDR3 has 15 residues. The germline V gene has CDR1 LGHNA and CDR2 YNFKEQ. V dropped 4 bases and J dropped 6; count of bases not matched to a gene: 6. CDR3 in DNA: TGTGCCAGCAGCCCCGGGACTAGCGGGACTCGCGAGCAGTACTTC. Protein: CASSPGTSGTREQYF.

The chain has TRBV5-5 and TRBJ1-2; D is unresolved. The V end lost 4 bases, the J end lost 6 bases, and 16 bases lay between the germline ends. CDR1 is SGHKS, CDR2 YYEKEE, per germline (reference sequence). This CDR3 comprises 14 residues. In DNA form, the CDR3 reads TGTGCCAGCAGCCCCACCGTGCAGCGGAATGGCTACACCTTC. Its protein is CASSPTVQRNGYTF. Filled out from reference TRBV5-5 and TRBJ1-2, the complete variable domain reads DAGVTQSPTHLIKTRGQQVTLRCSPISGHKSVSWYQQVLGQGPQFIFQYYEKEERGRGNFPDRFSARQFPNYSSELNVNALLLGDSALYLCASSPTVQRNGYTFGSGTRLTVV.